This T cell receptor (beta chain) was sequenced for a study of siplizumab effects on memory and regulatory T cells. The study, taken as a whole, reports: Many proliferating CD4+ or CD8+ clones remained unclassified. Roughly 75-96% of them could not be assigned either a naive or a memory phenotype. The authors did not confirm suppressive function in proliferating Tregs from siplizumab cultures. Only a minor fraction of alloreactive clones mapped to unstimulated subsets.

Measured with immunoSEQ multiplex PCR; TCRdb has only the in-frame clones, and not every one. This sample has over 85,000 clones, with roughly 92% found just once. Regarding this clone: What it recognizes is unknown.

The TCR was taken from a human donor in good health. The sample consisted of CD4+ T cells sorted from blood.

In DNA, the CDR3 is TGTGCCATCAGTGAGTCGAAAGGGCCGGGGGGCAATTCACCCCTCCACTTT. Translated, it gives CAISESKGPGGNSPLHF. The V and J genes are TRBV10-3 and TRBJ1-6; D is perhaps TRBD1 (6 bases). This CDR3 spans 17 amino acids. CDR1 ENHRY and CDR2 SYGVKD come from the germline V gene. Trimming pared 0 bases from V and 7 bases from J, leaving 16 bases between.